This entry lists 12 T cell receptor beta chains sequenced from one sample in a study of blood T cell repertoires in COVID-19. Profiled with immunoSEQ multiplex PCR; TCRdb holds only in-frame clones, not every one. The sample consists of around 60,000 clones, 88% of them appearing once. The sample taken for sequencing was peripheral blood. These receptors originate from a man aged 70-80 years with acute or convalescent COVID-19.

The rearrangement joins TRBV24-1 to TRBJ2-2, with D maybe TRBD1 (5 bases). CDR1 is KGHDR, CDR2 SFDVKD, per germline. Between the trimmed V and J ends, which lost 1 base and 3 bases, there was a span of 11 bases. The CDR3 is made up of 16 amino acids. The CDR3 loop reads CATSDFTRADTGELFF. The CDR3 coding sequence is TGTGCCACCAGTGATTTTACCAGGGCGGACACCGGGGAGCTGTTTTTT.

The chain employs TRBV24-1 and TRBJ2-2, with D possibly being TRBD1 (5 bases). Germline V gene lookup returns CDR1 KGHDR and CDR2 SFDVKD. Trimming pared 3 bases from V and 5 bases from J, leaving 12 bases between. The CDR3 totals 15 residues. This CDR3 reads CATSDTGDPTGELFF. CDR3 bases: TGTGCCACCAGTGATACAGGCGACCCGACCGGGGAGCTGTTTTTT.

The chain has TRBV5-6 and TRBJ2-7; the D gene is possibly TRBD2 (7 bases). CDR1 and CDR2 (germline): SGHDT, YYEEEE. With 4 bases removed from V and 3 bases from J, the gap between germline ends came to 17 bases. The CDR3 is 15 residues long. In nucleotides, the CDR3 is TGTGCCAGCAGCCTCGTCACGGGGGGCCTCTACGAGCAGTACTTC. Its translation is CASSLVTGGLYEQYF.

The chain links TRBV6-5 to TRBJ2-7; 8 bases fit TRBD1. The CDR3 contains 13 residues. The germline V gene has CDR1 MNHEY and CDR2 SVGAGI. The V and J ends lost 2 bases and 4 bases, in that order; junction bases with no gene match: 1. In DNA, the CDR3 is TGTGCCAGCAGTTACGACAGGGGTTACGAGCAGTACTTC. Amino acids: CASSYDRGYEQYF.

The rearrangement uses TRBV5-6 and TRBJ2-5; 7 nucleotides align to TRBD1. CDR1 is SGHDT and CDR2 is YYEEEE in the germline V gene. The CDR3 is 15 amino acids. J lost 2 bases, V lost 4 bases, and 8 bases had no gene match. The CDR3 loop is CASSRGTVIQETQYF. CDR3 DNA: TGTGCCAGCAGCCGTGGGACAGTGATACAAGAGACCCAGTACTTC. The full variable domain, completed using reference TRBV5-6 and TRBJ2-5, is DAGVTQSPTHLIKTRGQQVTLRCSPKSGHDTVSWYQQALGQGPQFIFQYYEEEERQRGNFPDRFSGHQFPNYSSELNVNALLLGDSALYLCASSRGTVIQETQYFGPGTRLLVL.

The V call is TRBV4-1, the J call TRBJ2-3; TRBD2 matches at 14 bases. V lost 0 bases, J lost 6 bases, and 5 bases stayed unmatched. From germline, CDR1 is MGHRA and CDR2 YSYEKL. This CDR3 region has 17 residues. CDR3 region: CASSQDQGLAGEDTQYF. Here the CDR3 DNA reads TGCGCCAGCAGCCAAGATCAGGGACTAGCGGGGGAGGATACGCAGTATTTT.

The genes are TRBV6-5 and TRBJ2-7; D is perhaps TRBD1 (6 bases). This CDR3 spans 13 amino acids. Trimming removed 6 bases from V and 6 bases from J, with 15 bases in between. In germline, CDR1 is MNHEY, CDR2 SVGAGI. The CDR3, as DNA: TGTGCCAGCAGACCCACAGGGATCGGCGAGCAGTACTTC. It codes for CASRPTGIGEQYF.

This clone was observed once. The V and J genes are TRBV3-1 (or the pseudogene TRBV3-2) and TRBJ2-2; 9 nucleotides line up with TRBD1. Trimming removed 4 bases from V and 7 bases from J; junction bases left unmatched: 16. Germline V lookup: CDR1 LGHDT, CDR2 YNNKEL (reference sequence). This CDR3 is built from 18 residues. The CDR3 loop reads CASSLSSRTGAGVGELFF. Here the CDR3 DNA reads TGTGCCAGCAGCCTAAGTTCTCGGACAGGGGCGGGAGTCGGGGAGCTGTTTTTT.

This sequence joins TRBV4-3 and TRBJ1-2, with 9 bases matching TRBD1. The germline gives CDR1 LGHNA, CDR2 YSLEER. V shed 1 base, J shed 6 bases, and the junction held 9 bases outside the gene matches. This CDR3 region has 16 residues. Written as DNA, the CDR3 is TGCGCCAGCAGCCAAGTTACAGGGGGCGTCAGTCATGGCTACACCTTC. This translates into CASSQVTGGVSHGYTF.

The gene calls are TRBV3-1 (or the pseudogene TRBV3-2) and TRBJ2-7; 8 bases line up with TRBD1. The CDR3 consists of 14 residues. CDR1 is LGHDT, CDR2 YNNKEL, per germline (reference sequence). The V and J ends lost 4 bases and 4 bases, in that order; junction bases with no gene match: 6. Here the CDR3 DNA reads TGTGCCAGCAGCCCAGGACAGGGTCGGTACGAGCAGTACTTC. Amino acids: CASSPGQGRYEQYF.

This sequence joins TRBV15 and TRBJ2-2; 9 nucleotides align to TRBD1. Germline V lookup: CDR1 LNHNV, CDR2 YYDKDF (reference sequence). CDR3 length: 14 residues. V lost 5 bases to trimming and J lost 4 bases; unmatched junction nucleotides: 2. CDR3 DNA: TGTGCCACCAGCGGGGACAGGGCCACCGGGGAGCTGTTTTTT. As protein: CATSGDRATGELFF.

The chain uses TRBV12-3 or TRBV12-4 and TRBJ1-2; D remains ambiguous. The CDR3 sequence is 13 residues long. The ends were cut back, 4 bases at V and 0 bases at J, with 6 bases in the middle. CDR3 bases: TGTGCCAGCAGTTGGGAGCCTAACTATGGCTACACCTTC. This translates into CASSWEPNYGYTF.